These 31 T cell receptor beta chains share one sample of origin, sequenced in a study of T cell repertoires in cytomegalovirus infection. MiXCR was run by TCRdb on the reads, yielding one entry per CDR3 protein. The profile shows almost 300,000 distinct CDR3 sequences, about a tenth of them singletons. Sequenced sample: PBMCs. The receptors here all came from a human donor in good health (CMV status not recorded). Some clones in this sample may be carry-over from other donors' samples.

This clonotype came up many times. V usage is TRBV28 and J usage is TRBJ1-5, with a possible D match to TRBD1 (5 bases). CDR3 length: 16 amino acids. Germline V gene data show CDR1 as MDHEN and CDR2 as SYDVKM. Trimming removed 4 bases from V and 4 bases from J, with 17 bases in between. The CDR3 loop is CASSSPTGTPNQPQHF. The CDR3 DNA reads TGTGCCAGCAGTTCCCCGACCGGGACCCCGAATCAGCCCCAGCATTTT.

The table lists this clonotype with many counts. The chain combines TRBV6-2 or TRBV6-3 with TRBJ1-5; D unclear. This CDR3 contains 14 residues. Trimming cost V 2 bases and J 4 bases, with 9 bases left between them. CDR1 and CDR2 from the germline V gene are MNHEY and SVGEGT. CDR3: CASSYVSRNQPQHF. The CDR3 nucleotides read TGTGCCAGCAGTTACGTTTCGAGGAATCAGCCCCAGCATTTT.

At least ten counts were recorded for this clonotype. V usage is TRBV29-1 and J usage is TRBJ1-2; possible D gene TRBD1, 6 bases. The V and J ends lost 1 base and 9 bases respectively, with 21 bases between them. This CDR3 has 15 amino acids. Germline CDR1 SQVTM, CDR2 ANQGSEA. CDR3 in amino acids: CSVEGSGGAPFRYTF. CDR3 nucleotides: TGCAGCGTTGAAGGGTCTGGGGGGGCCCCTTTCCGCTACACCTTC.

At least ten counts were recorded for this clonotype. J is TRBJ2-2 and V is TRBV7-2; no clear D gene. The length of the CDR3 is 12 residues. V was pared by 5 bases and J by 3 bases, with 4 bases between. The germline V gene has CDR1 SGHTA and CDR2 FQGNSA. The CDR3 DNA reads TGTGCCAGCAGCCAGGACACCGGGGAGCTGTTTTTT. It translates to CASSQDTGELFF.

This clonotype was observed at least ten times. The rearrangement links TRBV7-6 to TRBJ1-1; 7 positions agree with TRBD1. The germline V gene has CDR1 SGHVS and CDR2 FNYEAQ. Trimming took 3 bases from V and 4 from J; bases not matched to a gene: 8. This CDR3 contains 15 residues. The CDR3 coding sequence is TGTGCCAGCAGCTTTGGGAGGGGGCGGGCCACTGAAGCTTTCTTT. Translated, it gives CASSFGRGRATEAFF.

This clonotype was seen more than once but under ten times. The rearrangement joins TRBV14 to TRBJ1-1, with 8 bases lining up with TRBD1. V gave up 4 bases and J gave up 1 base; unmatched junction bases: 11. The CDR3 loop spans 17 amino acids. Germline V CDR1 and CDR2: SGHDN, FVKESK. DNA for the CDR3: TGTGCCAGCAGCCCAAGATCACGACAGGGGAAGAACACTGAAGCTTTCTTT. It specifies CASSPRSRQGKNTEAFF.

This clonotype was observed at least ten times. The V and J genes are TRBV5-8 and TRBJ2-3; D not certain. Germline V gene lookup returns CDR1 SGHTS and CDR2 YDEGEE. Trimming shortened V by 2 bases and J by 0 bases, and 16 bases separated the two germline ends. The CDR3 totals 17 residues. DNA for the CDR3: TGTGCCAGCAGCTTTCGTGGTCACAAGGCTAGCACAGATACGCAGTATTTT. Protein: CASSFRGHKASTDTQYF.

This clonotype has a handful of counts. This rearrangement joins TRBV7-2 to TRBJ1-2; D not certain. This CDR3 is 10 amino acids long. V was pared by 3 bases and J by 9 bases, with 5 bases between. Germline V gene sequence: CDR1 SGHTA, CDR2 FQGNSA. CDR3 loop: CASSLRSYTF. In DNA, the CDR3 is TGTGCCAGCAGCTTGCGCAGCTACACCTTC. The variable domain in full, with the rest retrieved from reference TRBV7-2 and TRBJ1-2, is GAGVSQSPSNKVTEKGKDVELRCDPISGHTALYWYRQSLGQGLEFLIYFQGNSAPDKSGLPSDRFSAERTGGSVSTLTIQRTQQEDSAVYLCASSLRSYTFGSGTRLTVV.

This clonotype was picked up many times. The genes are TRBV6-6 and TRBJ2-7; 7 nucleotides line up with TRBD1. Trimming cost V 0 bases and J 0 bases; bases outside gene matches: 5. CDR1 is MNHNY, CDR2 SVGAGI, per germline (reference sequence). This CDR3 comprises 16 residues. The CDR3 DNA reads TGTGCCAGCAGTTACTCCCCAGGGACAGTCTCCTACGAGCAGTACGTC. Its protein is CASSYSPGTVSYEQYV.

This chain joins TRBV25-1 and TRBJ1-1; TRBD1 matches 9 bases. Germline V gives CDR1 MGHDK, CDR2 SYGVNS. This CDR3 has 16 amino acids. V was clipped by 0 bases and J by 4 bases; unmatched bases: 6. CDR3: CASSEYFGTGSTEAFF. CDR3 DNA sequence: TGTGCCAGCAGTGAATACTTCGGGACAGGGAGCACTGAAGCTTTCTTT. Based on the CDR3 plus reference TRBV25-1 and TRBJ1-1, the full variable domain is EADIYQTPRYLVIGTGKKITLECSQTMGHDKMYWYQQDPGMELHLIHYSYGVNSTEKGDLSSESTVSRIRTEHFPLTLESARPSHTSQYLCASSEYFGTGSTEAFFGQGTRLTVV.

This clonotype was detected many times. The junction departs from germline at one end; a sequencing error may be responsible. The V gene is TRBV5-1, the J gene TRBJ2-1, with 8 positions matching TRBD2. CDR1 is SGHRS, CDR2 YFSETQ, per germline. The CDR3 length is 15 residues. The DNA for the CDR3 is TGTGCCAGCAGTTCCAGCGGGGGCTCCTACAATGAGCAGTTCTTC. It is translated as CASSSSGGSYNEQFF.

This clonotype showed up many times. The chain carries TRBV5-5 and TRBJ2-3; 9 bases map to TRBD2. CDR3 length: 16 residues. J lost 4 bases, V lost 0 bases, and 6 bases had no gene match. The germline gives CDR1 SGHKS, CDR2 YYEKEE (reference sequence). This chain's CDR3 is CASSLGRGGGADTQYF. The DNA of the CDR3 is TGTGCCAGCAGCTTGGGGCGGGGGGGCGGGGCAGATACGCAGTATTTT.

This clonotype showed up just a few times. This chain links TRBV29-1 with TRBJ2-1; 8 bases are a match to TRBD1. The V gene end was trimmed by 7 bases and the J gene end by 4 bases; junction bases not matched to a gene: 9. The CDR3 consists of 14 residues. Germline V gene sequence: CDR1 SQVTM, CDR2 ANQGSEA. CDR3 sequence: CSADRGTDYNEQFF. CDR3 in DNA: TGCAGCGCCGACAGGGGAACTGATTACAATGAGCAGTTCTTC.

The chain carries TRBV28 and TRBJ2-1; 9 bases agree with TRBD1. Germline lookup yields CDR1 MDHEN and CDR2 SYDVKM. There are 16 residues in the CDR3. J lost 4 bases, V lost 4 bases, and 8 bases had no gene match. The CDR3 region has the DNA TGTGCCAGCAGTTCGGGTCCGGGACAGGGTTACAATGAGCAGTTCTTC. Its translation is CASSSGPGQGYNEQFF. Full variable domain (rest looked up from reference TRBV28 and TRBJ2-1): DVKVTQSSRYLVKRTGEKVFLECVQDMDHENMFWYRQDPGLGLRLIYFSYDVKMKEKGDIPEGYSVSREKKERFSLILESASTNQTSMYLCASSSGPGQGYNEQFFGPGTRLTVL.

The rearrangement uses TRBV28 and TRBJ2-6; D possibly corresponds to TRBD2 (6 bases). The germline CDR1 and CDR2 sequences are MDHEN and SYDVKM. The CDR3 has 17 residues. Between the trimmed V and J ends, which lost 2 bases and 2 bases, there was a span of 13 bases. CDR3 protein: CASSLGGALTGANVLTF. In DNA, the CDR3 is TGTGCCAGCAGTTTAGGAGGGGCCTTGACTGGGGCCAACGTCCTGACTTTC.

This clonotype was seen ten or more times. The J gene is TRBJ2-1, the V gene TRBV7-3, with 7 bases aligning to TRBD2. J gave up 4 bases and V 2 bases, and 5 bases lay outside the gene matches. The germline V gene encodes CDR1 SGHTA and CDR2 FQGTGA. The CDR3 runs to 15 residues. CDR3 coding DNA: TGTGCCAGCAGCTTAGAAGCGGGACGATACAATGAGCAGTTCTTC. This sequence encodes CASSLEAGRYNEQFF.

This clonotype was counted ten times or more. V and J are TRBV6-2 or TRBV6-3 and TRBJ2-5, with 10 bases matching TRBD2. In germline, CDR1 is MNHEY, CDR2 SVGEGT. CDR3 length equals 15 residues. V was clipped by 2 bases and J by 4 bases; unmatched bases: 4. CDR3 nucleotide sequence: TGTGCCAGCAGTTACAGGACTAGCGGAGGAGAGACCCAGTACTTC. This encodes CASSYRTSGGETQYF.

This chain connects TRBV20-1 to TRBJ2-2, with D perhaps matching TRBD1 or TRBD2 (5 bases each). The CDR3 extends over 13 amino acids. The V and J ends lost 6 bases and 2 bases respectively, with 10 bases between them. Germline V lookup: CDR1 DFQATT, CDR2 SNEGSKA (reference sequence). This chain's CDR3 is CSAFRGNTGELFF. The DNA for the CDR3 is TGCAGTGCCTTCCGGGGCAACACCGGGGAGCTGTTTTTT.

The chain employs TRBV18 and TRBJ1-4, with a possible D match to TRBD1 (5 bases). Germline V gene data show CDR1 as KGHSH and CDR2 as LQKENI. Trimming shortened V by 6 bases and J by 4 bases, and 9 bases separated the two germline ends. The CDR3 consists of 13 residues. In DNA form, the CDR3 reads TGTGCCAGCTCCAGGGACCTTAATGAAAAACTGTTTTTT. Translation: CASSRDLNEKLFF.

The chain employs TRBV19 and TRBJ1-1; D gene uncertain. Trimming cost V 8 bases and J 5 bases, with 15 bases left between them. Germline CDR1 is LNHDA and CDR2 is SQIVND (reference sequence). The CDR3 spans 13 residues. DNA for the CDR3: TGTGCCAGTCTCATTCCTGATCGTACTGAAGCTTTCTTT. This encodes CASLIPDRTEAFF.

J is TRBJ1-5 and V is TRBV20-1; 7 bases are shared with TRBD1. Trimming at V came to 5 bases and at J to 2 bases, leaving 6 bases not matched to a gene. Germline-derived CDR1 and CDR2 are DFQATT and SNEGSKA (reference sequence). The CDR3 consists of 14 residues. The CDR3 DNA follows: TGCAGTGCTTTGACAGGGATGGGCAATCAGCCCCAGCATTTT. Its protein is CSALTGMGNQPQHF.

This clonotype was detected many times. This chain joins TRBV20-1 and TRBJ2-2, with D unresolved. Germline V gives CDR1 DFQATT, CDR2 SNEGSKA (reference sequence). Between the trimmed V and J ends, which lost 3 bases and 5 bases, there was a span of 19 bases. The CDR3 totals 16 residues. CDR3 nucleotides: TGCAGTGCTAGGGACGTAAGAGATGGCAGGACCGGGGAGCTGTTTTTT. Translating gives CSARDVRDGRTGELFF.

This clonotype was seen repeatedly, ten times or more. The chain recombines TRBV12-3 or TRBV12-4 with TRBJ1-3, with D unclear. Between the trimmed V and J ends, which lost 6 bases and 2 bases, there was a span of 14 bases. CDR3 size: 15 residues. CDR3 bases: TGTGCCAGCAGGTCCTGGACCATCCCTGGAAACACCATATATTTT. This sequence encodes CASRSWTIPGNTIYF.

This clonotype was picked up many times. The V gene is TRBV7-8, the J gene TRBJ2-1; D perhaps matches TRBD1 (7 bases). Germline V gene sequence: CDR1 SGHVS, CDR2 FQNEAQ. V lost 2 bases, J lost 6 bases, and 11 bases lay in between. The CDR3 spans 14 residues. Here the CDR3 reads CASSLWQGGNEQFF. DNA of the CDR3: TGTGCCAGCAGCTTATGGCAGGGGGGCAATGAGCAGTTCTTC.

This clonotype was seen many times. The CDR3 protein is CASSQVIGLKTFYNEQFF. CDR3 DNA sequence: TGCGCCAGCAGCCAAGTTATCGGGCTCAAGACCTTCTACAATGAGCAGTTCTTC. The chain joins TRBV4-3 to TRBJ2-1, with D unresolved. Trimming left V 1 base short and J 3 bases short, with 19 bases between. Germline values: CDR1 LGHNA, CDR2 YSLEER. The CDR3 totals 18 residues.

This clonotype was observed a handful of times. V gene TRBV27 combines with J gene TRBJ2-7, with a possible D match to TRBD2 (6 bases). V shed 6 bases and J shed 5 bases, with 20 bases lying between them. The CDR3 is made up of 15 amino acids. The germline V gene encodes CDR1 MNHEY and CDR2 SMNVEV (reference sequence). CDR3 nucleotide sequence: TGTGCCAGCAGGAGACCGGGACTTAGTCCCCACGAGCAGTACTTC. Encoded protein: CASRRPGLSPHEQYF.

This clonotype occurred many times. At one of its ends the junction is not consistent with the germline gene, which may arise from a read error. V and J are TRBV7-3 and TRBJ2-5; D is ambiguous. This CDR3 is 14 amino acids long. CDR1 SGHTA and CDR2 FQGTGA come from the germline V gene. This CDR3 is CASSLSGSQGTQYF. The CDR3 DNA sequence: TGTGCCAGCAGCTTATCCGGCAGTCAAGGGACCCAGTACTTC.

This clonotype was picked up many times. The chain uses TRBV11-2 and TRBJ2-5; D is ambiguous. Trimming removed 5 bases from V and 5 bases from J, with 15 bases in between. This CDR3 has 14 amino acids. Germline V gives CDR1 SGHAT, CDR2 FQNNGV. The CDR3 coding sequence is TGTGCCAGCAGCCCCTTTACGTGGTCCGAGACCCAGTACTTC. Its protein product is CASSPFTWSETQYF.

This chain uses TRBV5-5 with TRBJ2-2; 8 nucleotides agree with TRBD1. V trimming: 4 bases; J trimming: 4 bases; junction bases outside the gene matches: 6. Per germline, CDR1 SGHKS and CDR2 YYEKEE (reference sequence). The CDR3 extends over 15 amino acids. The CDR3 sequence is CASSLTGESTGELFF. The DNA for the CDR3 is TGTGCCAGCAGCCTGACAGGGGAAAGCACCGGGGAGCTGTTTTTT.

This clonotype was recorded many times. The chain has TRBV5-5 and TRBJ2-7; D gene uncertain. Germline V CDR1 and CDR2: SGHKS, YYEKEE (reference sequence). The CDR3 extends over 13 amino acids. Trimming left V 1 base short and J 3 bases short, with 8 bases between. The CDR3 region is CASSLNSNYEQYV. The CDR3 DNA sequence: TGTGCCAGCAGCTTGAACAGTAACTACGAGCAGTACGTC.

This sequence joins TRBV7-9 and TRBJ2-7; TRBD1 matches at 8 bases. Germline trimming cut 1 base from V and 0 bases from J; bases unmatched to any gene: 11. The germline V gene has CDR1 SEHNR and CDR2 FQNEAQ (reference sequence). CDR3 length: 18 amino acids. The CDR3 DNA follows: TGTGCCAGCAGCTTAGGAGGGGTCAGGGGGCCGAGCTCCTACGAGCAGTACTTC. This translates into CASSLGGVRGPSSYEQYF.